This T cell receptor (beta chain) stems from a study of blood T cell repertoires in COVID-19. Repertoires were generated with immunoSEQ multiplex PCR, while TCRdb's copy carries only in-frame clones and drops some. The sample gives approximately 220,000 clones, 83% of which show up once; 4.8% is in the top ten. Assignment of participants to cohorts was predicated upon participant-reported clinical history. CDR3 length equals 13 residues. The V and J ends lost 7 bases and 6 bases respectively, with 13 bases between them. Germline CDR1 MDHEN, CDR2 SYDVKM. The TCR sequence derives from a woman in her fifties or sixties who had been exposed to COVID-19. The rearrangement links TRBV28 to TRBJ1-5; tentatively, D is TRBD1 (5 bases). Sequencing used PBMCs or T cells enriched from blood (not recorded which). The CDR3 DNA follows: TGTGCCAGCATCGCAGGGATTAGTCAGCCCCAGCATTTT. It yields the protein CASIAGISQPQHF.